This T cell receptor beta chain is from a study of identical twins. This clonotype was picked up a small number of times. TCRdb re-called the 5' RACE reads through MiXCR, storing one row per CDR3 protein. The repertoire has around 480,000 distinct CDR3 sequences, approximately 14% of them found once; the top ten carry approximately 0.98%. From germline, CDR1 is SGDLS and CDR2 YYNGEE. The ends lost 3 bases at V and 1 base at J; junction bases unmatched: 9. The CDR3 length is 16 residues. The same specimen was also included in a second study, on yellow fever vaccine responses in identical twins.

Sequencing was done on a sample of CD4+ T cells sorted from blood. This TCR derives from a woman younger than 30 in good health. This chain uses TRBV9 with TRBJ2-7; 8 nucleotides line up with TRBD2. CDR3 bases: TGTGCCAGCAGCGCCGAAGGGGCGGGAGGATCCTACGAGCAGTACTTC. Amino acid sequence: CASSAEGAGGSYEQYF.